A single sample gave rise to the 9 T cell receptor beta chains below, sequenced in a study of response to subunit inactivated influenza vaccine. MiXCR, run by TCRdb on the RT-PCR reads, gives a single entry per CDR3 protein. This table has about 480,000 distinct CDR3 sequences, approximately 12% appearing once. The sample here was PBMCs from blood, taken more than 35 days after vaccination. These receptors all stem from a man in his fifties who received an inactivated influenza vaccine.

This clonotype was seen more than once but under ten times. V is TRBV5-6 and J is TRBJ2-1; the D gene is possibly TRBD2 (6 bases). Germline assignment: CDR1 SGHDT and CDR2 YYEEEE. V was pared by 0 bases and J by 6 bases, with 7 bases between. This CDR3 contains 13 residues. CDR3 DNA sequence: TGTGCCAGCAGCTTGGAAGCGGGCAATGAGCAGTTCTTC. Protein sequence: CASSLEAGNEQFF.

The chain couples TRBV6-2 or TRBV6-3 to TRBJ2-7; 10 bases align to TRBD2. The CDR3 length is 15 residues. The ends lost 6 bases at V and 3 bases at J; junction bases unmatched: 8. CDR1 is MNHEY, CDR2 SVGEGT, per germline. The CDR3 bases are TGTGCCAGCAGCACCACTAGCGGGGCGGGCTACGAGCAGTACTTC. The encoded protein is CASSTTSGAGYEQYF.

The table lists this clonotype with many counts. The chain employs TRBV29-1 and TRBJ2-5; D remains ambiguous. The CDR3 length is 14 residues. Germline CDR1 is SQVTM and CDR2 is ANQGSEA. Trimming stripped 1 base from V and 0 bases from J, with 9 bases between. CDR3 loop: CSVEAQMYQETQYF. DNA of the CDR3: TGCAGCGTTGAAGCGCAGATGTACCAAGAGACCCAGTACTTC.

This clonotype came up a few times. The rearrangement links TRBV12-3 or TRBV12-4 to TRBJ2-5; D may be TRBD1 (5 bases). V lost 1 base, J lost 4 bases, and 10 bases lay in between. The CDR3 is 14 residues long. The DNA of the CDR3 is TGTGCCAGCAGTTTAGAGTCAGGGCGAGAGACCCAGTACTTC. Its translation: CASSLESGRETQYF.

This clonotype was recorded a few times. This chain links TRBV6-4 with TRBJ2-1, with TRBD2 matching over 10 bases. The ends lost 4 bases at V and 6 bases at J; junction bases unmatched: 3. The CDR3 runs 14 residues. Germline V gene sequence: CDR1 MRHNA, CDR2 SNTAGT. Written as DNA, the CDR3 is TGTGCCAGCAGTGCGGCTAGCGGGAGCAATGAGCAGTTCTTC. Amino acids: CASSAASGSNEQFF.

This clonotype was detected many times. The gene calls are TRBV12-3 or TRBV12-4 and TRBJ2-7; D is ambiguous. The CDR3 loop spans 13 amino acids. Deletions cut 3 bases from V and 2 bases from J, with 8 bases between. CDR3 in DNA: TGTGCCAGCAGTTTCCACGTACCCTACGAGCAGTACTTC. Translated, it gives CASSFHVPYEQYF.

The chain couples TRBV6-5 to TRBJ2-1; 13 bases align to TRBD2. There are 17 residues in the CDR3. V lost 3 bases, J lost 5 bases, and 7 bases stayed unmatched. The germline V gene encodes CDR1 MNHEY and CDR2 SVGAGI. CDR3 amino acids: CASSYRAGTSGNNEQFF. The CDR3 DNA is TGTGCCAGCAGTTATAGGGCAGGGACTAGCGGGAACAATGAGCAGTTCTTC.

This clonotype has only a few counts. The chain is built from TRBV7-9 and TRBJ2-5; D uncertain. CDR3 size: 14 residues. V lost 5 bases to trimming and J lost 1 base, with 11 bases between them. CDR1 SEHNR and CDR2 FQNEAQ come from the germline V gene (reference sequence). CDR3 amino acids: CASSPRPGQETQYF. CDR3 sequence (DNA): TGTGCCAGCAGCCCCAGACCTGGCCAAGAGACCCAGTACTTC.

The gene calls are TRBV7-2 and TRBJ2-5; 8 nucleotides align to TRBD1. Germline CDR1 and CDR2: SGHTA and FQGNSA. With 4 bases clipped from V and 1 base from J, the junction kept 2 bases outside the gene matches. The CDR3 consists of 14 residues. CDR3 in amino acids: CASSYQGAQETQYF. CDR3 in DNA: TGTGCCAGCAGCTACCAGGGGGCCCAAGAGACCCAGTACTTC.